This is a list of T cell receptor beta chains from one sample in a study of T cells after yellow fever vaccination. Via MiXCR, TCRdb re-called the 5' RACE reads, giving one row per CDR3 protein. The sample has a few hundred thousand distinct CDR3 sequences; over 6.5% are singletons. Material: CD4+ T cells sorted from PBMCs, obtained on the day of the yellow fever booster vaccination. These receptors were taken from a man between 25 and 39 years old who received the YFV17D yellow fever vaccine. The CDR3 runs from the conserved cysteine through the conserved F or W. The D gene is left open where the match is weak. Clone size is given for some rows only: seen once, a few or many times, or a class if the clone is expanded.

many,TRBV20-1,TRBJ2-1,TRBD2,CSARDLAGGYEQFF,TGCAGTGCTAGAGATCTAGCGGGAGGATACGAGCAGTTCTTC
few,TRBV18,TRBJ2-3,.,CASSPQLATDTQYF,TGTGCCAGCTCACCACAGTTGGCCACAGATACGCAGTATTTT
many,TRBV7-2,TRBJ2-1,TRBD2,CASSLWAGGEQFF,TGTGCCAGCAGCTTATGGGCGGGGGGGGAGCAGTTCTTC
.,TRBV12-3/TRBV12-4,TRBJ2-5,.,CASSQLQGLGETQYF,TGTGCCAGCAGTCAATTGCAGGGCCTAGGGGAGACCCAGTACTTC
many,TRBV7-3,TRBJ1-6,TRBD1,CASSLIGGLDSPLHF,TGTGCCAGCAGCTTAATAGGGGGCTTGGATTCACCCCTCCACTTT
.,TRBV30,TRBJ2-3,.,CAWGRSGRVGDTQYF,TGTGCCTGGGGTCGGTCGGGAAGGGTTGGTGATACGCAGTATTTT
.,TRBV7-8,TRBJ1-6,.,CASSSTGDQPLHF,TGTGCCAGCAGCTCGACAGGCGATCAACCCCTCCACTTT
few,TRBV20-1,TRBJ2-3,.,CSAPKNMLSTDTQYF,TGCAGTGCTCCCAAAAACATGCTAAGCACAGATACGCAGTATTTT
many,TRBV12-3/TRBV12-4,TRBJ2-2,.,CASSLSETGELFF,TGTGCCAGCAGTTTAAGCGAAACCGGGGAGCTGTTTTTT
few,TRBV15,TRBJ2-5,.,CATSRGLAGRQETQYF,TGTGCCACCAGCAGAGGGCTGGCAGGACGCCAAGAGACCCAGTACTTC
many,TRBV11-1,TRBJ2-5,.,CASPLRGHQSDILETQYF,TGTGCCAGCCCACTCCGGGGACACCAGTCCGATATTCTGGAGACCCAGTACTTC
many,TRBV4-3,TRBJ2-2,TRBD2,CASSPAYLGLAGGPPGELFF,TGCGCCAGCAGCCCCGCCTACCTGGGACTAGCGGGAGGGCCGCCCGGGGAGCTGTTTTTT
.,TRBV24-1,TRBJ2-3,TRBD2,CATSDPLAGSPDTQYF,TGTGCCACCAGTGACCCTCTAGCGGGATCCCCAGATACGCAGTATTTT
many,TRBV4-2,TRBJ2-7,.,CASSQVGSGRANGEQYF,TGTGCCAGCAGCCAAGTTGGGTCGGGCCGCGCCAACGGCGAGCAGTACTTC
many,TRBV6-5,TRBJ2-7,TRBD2,CASSYGGLAGDSYEQYF,TGTGCCAGCAGTTACGGTGGACTAGCGGGAGATTCCTACGAGCAGTACTTC
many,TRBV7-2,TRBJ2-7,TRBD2,CASSRLQGLVTYEQYF,TGTGCCAGCAGCCGCCTACAGGGACTAGTGACCTACGAGCAGTACTTC
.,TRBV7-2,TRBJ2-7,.,CASSQIRVGEQYF,TGTGCCAGCAGCCAAATCCGGGTCGGGGAGCAGTACTTC
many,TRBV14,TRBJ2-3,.,CASSQNTLPGTQYF,TGTGCCAGCAGCCAGAATACACTGCCCGGTACGCAGTATTTT
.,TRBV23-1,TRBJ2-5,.,CASSQGRKGETQYF,TGCGCCAGCAGTCAGGGAAGGAAGGGAGAGACCCAGTACTTC
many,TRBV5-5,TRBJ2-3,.,CASSLVSASTDTQYF,TGTGCCAGCAGCTTGGTTTCAGCCAGCACAGATACGCAGTATTTT
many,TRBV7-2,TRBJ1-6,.,CASSWQNSPLHF,TGTGCCAGCAGCTGGCAGAATTCACCCCTCCACTTT
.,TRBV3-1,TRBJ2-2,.,CASSPRHAPGELFF,TGTGCCAGCAGCCCGCGACACGCCCCCGGGGAGCTGTTTTTT
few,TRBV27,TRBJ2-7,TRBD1,CASSVRGTGVGSYEQYF,TGTGCCAGCAGTGTAAGGGGGACAGGGGTTGGATCCTACGAGCAGTACTTC
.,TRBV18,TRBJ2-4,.,CASSPDSRAAKNIQYF,TGTGCCAGCTCACCGGACTCGAGGGCCGCCAAAAACATTCAGTACTTC
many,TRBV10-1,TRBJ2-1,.,CASRRPGQSSYNEQFF,TGCGCCAGCAGAAGACCGGGCCAAAGCTCCTACAATGAGCAGTTCTTC
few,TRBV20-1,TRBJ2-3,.,CSARAAVNTDTQYF,TGCAGTGCTAGAGCAGCAGTAAACACAGATACGCAGTATTTT
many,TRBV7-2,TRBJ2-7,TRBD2,CASSFSGLADYEQYF,TGTGCCAGCAGCTTCTCGGGACTAGCGGATTACGAGCAGTACTTC
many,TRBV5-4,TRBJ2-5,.,CASSLGGQETQYF,TGTGCCAGCAGCTTAGGGGGCCAAGAGACCCAGTACTTC
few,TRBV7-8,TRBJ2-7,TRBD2,CASSLVGGRPGEQYF,TGTGCCAGCAGCTTAGTTGGCGGGAGACCGGGGGAGCAGTACTTC
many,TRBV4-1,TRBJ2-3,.,CASSQTGPPKGDTQYF,TGCGCCAGCAGCCAAACCGGGCCCCCAAAAGGAGATACGCAGTATTTT
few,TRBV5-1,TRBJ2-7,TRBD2,CASSFRAGGDEQYF,TGCGCCAGCAGCTTCCGAGCGGGAGGAGACGAGCAGTACTTC
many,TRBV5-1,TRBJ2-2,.,CASSLGVPNTGELFF,TGCGCCAGCAGCCTGGGAGTACCGAACACCGGGGAGCTGTTTTTT
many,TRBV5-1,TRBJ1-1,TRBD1,CASSSGQARTEAFF,TGCGCCAGCAGCTCTGGACAGGCGAGGACTGAAGCTTTCTTT
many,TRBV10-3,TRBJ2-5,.,CAIRAGPQETQYF,TGTGCCATCAGAGCCGGACCCCAAGAGACCCAGTACTTC
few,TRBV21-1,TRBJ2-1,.,CASSTLAGGPRNEQFF,TGTGCCAGCAGCACCCTAGCGGGAGGACCCCGGAATGAGCAGTTCTTC
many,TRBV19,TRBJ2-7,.,CASKSAGHTQPGEQYF,TGTGCCAGTAAATCCGCGGGGCACACCCAACCCGGGGAGCAGTACTTC
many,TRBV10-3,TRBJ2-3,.,CAISVGGTWADTQYF,TGTGCCATCAGTGTCGGGGGAACATGGGCAGATACGCAGTATTTT
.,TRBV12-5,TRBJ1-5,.,CASGSGGYSNQPQHF,TGTGCTAGTGGTTCCGGGGGCTATAGCAATCAGCCCCAGCATTTT
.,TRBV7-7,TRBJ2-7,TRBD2,CASSLSYPGGYLYEQYF,TGTGCCAGCAGCTTATCGTACCCGGGAGGCTACCTATACGAGCAGTACTTC
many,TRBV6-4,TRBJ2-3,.,CASSDGTSPTDTQYF,TGTGCCAGCAGTGATGGTACTAGCCCCACAGATACGCAGTATTTT
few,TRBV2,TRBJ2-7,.,CASSERRLGTYEQYF,TGTGCCAGCAGTGAACGCAGGCTGGGCACCTACGAGCAGTACTTC